The 32 T cell receptor beta chains below were found in one sample sequenced in a study of cytomegalovirus exposure and HLA in healthy donors. The PCR had 60 Vbeta and 13 Jbeta primers. Produced via immunoSEQ multiplex PCR; TCRdb's table is partial and in-frame only. This repertoire shows some 150,000 clones, nearly 80% found once; its top ten account for about 0.66%. Sequenced material: PBMCs. These receptors were collected from a male donor in good health and CMV-seronegative.

This rearrangement joins TRBV5-5 to TRBJ1-3; no definite D call. CDR1 and CDR2 from the germline V gene are SGHKS and YYEKEE (reference sequence). V shed 0 bases and J shed 0 bases, with 7 bases lying between them. The CDR3 has 15 residues. The DNA for the CDR3 is TGTGCCAGCAGCTTGGAGCCCGGCTCTGGAAACACCATATATTTT. Its translation is CASSLEPGSGNTIYF.

In its sample, this clone was seen a few times. This chain connects TRBV7-3 to TRBJ2-5; D is possibly TRBD2 (6 bases). The CDR3 totals 14 residues. Trimming took 5 bases from V and 4 from J, leaving 14 bases between them. Germline CDR1 is SGHTA and CDR2 is FQGTGA. CDR3 amino acids: CASSVTSPLETQYF. CDR3 coding DNA: TGTGCCAGCAGCGTCACTAGCCCCCTAGAGACCCAGTACTTC.

The rearrangement joins TRBV5-6 to TRBJ1-4; D gene unclear. The CDR3 sequence is 12 residues long. Between the trimmed V and J ends, which lost 4 bases and 8 bases, there was a span of 9 bases. Germline assignment: CDR1 SGHDT and CDR2 YYEEEE. The CDR3 region has the DNA TGTGCCAGCAGCGCCGCTAGGGAAAAACTGTTTTTT. Encoded protein: CASSAAREKLFF. Looking up the rest from reference TRBV5-6 and TRBJ1-4 gives the full variable domain: DAGVTQSPTHLIKTRGQQVTLRCSPKSGHDTVSWYQQALGQGPQFIFQYYEEEERQRGNFPDRFSGHQFPNYSSELNVNALLLGDSALYLCASSAAREKLFFGSGTQLSVL.

The chain carries TRBV29-1 and TRBJ1-1; D might be TRBD1 (6 bases). The CDR3 totals 12 residues. Germline values: CDR1 SQVTM, CDR2 ANQGSEA. CDR3 sequence: CGAGERNTEAFF. The CDR3 bases are TGCGGGGCAGGGGAAAGGAACACTGAAGCTTTCTTT.

The chain links TRBV25-1 to TRBJ2-1; 10 bases agree with TRBD2. Germline CDR1 is MGHDK and CDR2 is SYGVNS. The CDR3 totals 16 residues. V dropped 0 bases and J dropped 4; count of bases not matched to a gene: 3. The CDR3 loop is CASSEYRLAGYNEQFF. DNA for the CDR3: TGTGCCAGCAGTGAATACAGACTAGCGGGTTACAATGAGCAGTTCTTC.

The chain carries TRBV4-3 and TRBJ2-5; maybe TRBD2 (6 bases). The CDR3 contains 14 residues. Germline V lookup: CDR1 LGHNA, CDR2 YSLEER. V was clipped by 1 base and J by 3 bases, with 9 bases between them. The CDR3 DNA reads as TGCGCCAGCAGCCAAGGAGGCGGGAAAGAGACCCAGTACTTC. Amino acid sequence: CASSQGGGKETQYF.

The V and J genes are TRBV5-1 and TRBJ2-7; 7 bases are shared with TRBD1. This CDR3 has 15 residues. Germline-derived CDR1 and CDR2 are SGHRS and YFSETQ. The trim removed 3 bases at V and 1 base at J, leaving 7 bases unmatched. The CDR3 coding sequence is TGCGCCAGCAGCTCAGCCGGGACAGAGTCCTACGAGCAGTACTTC. Its protein product is CASSSAGTESYEQYF.

The V gene is TRBV11-3, the J gene TRBJ2-2, with D uncertain. Looked up from germline, CDR1 is SGHNT and CDR2 is YENEEA. The V gene lost 5 bases and the J gene lost 4 bases, with 11 bases spanning the gap. The CDR3 spans 14 residues. The CDR3 is CASSLGRLTGELFF. CDR3 in DNA: TGTGCCAGCAGCCTGGGCAGGCTCACCGGGGAGCTGTTTTTT.

This chain uses TRBV7-2 with TRBJ1-3, with D perhaps TRBD1 (5 bases). The CDR3 runs 18 residues. CDR1 SGHTA and CDR2 FQGNSA come from the germline V gene. Deletions cut 0 bases from V and 2 bases from J, with 17 bases between. CDR3 protein: CASSLAGAAGAAGNTIYF. CDR3 DNA: TGTGCCAGCAGCTTAGCTGGGGCAGCCGGAGCAGCTGGAAACACCATATATTTT.

The chain links TRBV7-9 to TRBJ2-1, with a weak D call TRBD2 (5 bases). In germline, CDR1 is SEHNR, CDR2 FQNEAQ (reference sequence). There are 16 residues in the CDR3. Trimming shortened V by 4 bases and J by 0 bases, and 13 bases separated the two germline ends. CDR3: CASSSRQAGSYNEQFF. The CDR3 nucleotides read TGTGCCAGCAGCTCTCGTCAGGCGGGCTCCTACAATGAGCAGTTCTTC.

The V gene is TRBV27, the J gene TRBJ2-1; weak D call: TRBD1 (6 bases). The germline V gene has CDR1 MNHEY and CDR2 SMNVEV (reference sequence). With 3 bases removed from V and 7 bases from J, the gap between germline ends came to 13 bases. The CDR3 sequence is 14 residues long. The CDR3 nucleotides read TGTGCCAGCAGTTTTAGACAGGCGCAGAATGAGCAGTTCTTC. Its translation is CASSFRQAQNEQFF.

The V and J genes are TRBV7-2 and TRBJ1-2, with 11 bases that match TRBD1. J lost 4 bases, V lost 5 bases, and 6 bases had no gene match. CDR1 is SGHTA, CDR2 FQGNSA, per germline. CDR3 size: 15 residues. This CDR3 is CASSPGQGASYGYTF. The DNA of the CDR3 is TGTGCCAGCAGCCCCGGACAGGGGGCGAGCTATGGCTACACCTTC. The variable domain in full, with the rest retrieved from reference TRBV7-2 and TRBJ1-2, is GAGVSQSPSNKVTEKGKDVELRCDPISGHTALYWYRQSLGQGLEFLIYFQGNSAPDKSGLPSDRFSAERTGGSVSTLTIQRTQQEDSAVYLCASSPGQGASYGYTFGSGTRLTVV.

This chain uses TRBV19 with TRBJ1-3; 7 positions agree with TRBD1. Per the germline V gene, CDR1 is LNHDA and CDR2 is SQIVND (reference sequence). V shed 3 bases, J shed 3 bases, and the junction held 5 bases outside the gene matches. This CDR3 is built from 15 residues. CDR3 sequence (DNA): TGTGCCAGTAGTATTTCTGGGACAGATGGAAACACCATATATTTT. Residues: CASSISGTDGNTIYF.

The gene calls are TRBV4-1 and TRBJ1-2, with 7 bases identical to TRBD1. Trimming at V came to 1 base and at J to 2 bases, leaving 7 bases not matched to a gene. In germline, CDR1 is MGHRA, CDR2 YSYEKL. The CDR3 covers 16 residues. The CDR3 here is CASSQARIQGNYGYTF. The CDR3 nucleotides are TGCGCCAGCAGCCAAGCTAGGATACAGGGGAACTATGGCTACACCTTC.

The chain couples TRBV19 to TRBJ1-6, with a tentative D call TRBD1 (5 bases). In germline, CDR1 is LNHDA, CDR2 SQIVND (reference sequence). The CDR3 length is 14 residues. V lost 3 bases, J lost 8 bases, and 11 bases lay in between. The CDR3 nucleotides read TGTGCCAGTAGTATTGCGGGGGTTCATTCACCCCTCCACTTT. Protein sequence: CASSIAGVHSPLHF.

This clone was recorded a few times. This chain uses TRBV5-1 with TRBJ1-2; possibly TRBD1 for D (6 bases). Germline V CDR1 and CDR2: SGHRS, YFSETQ. The CDR3 loop spans 14 amino acids. Trimming took off 4 bases at V and 2 bases at J, with 12 bases between the two ends. CDR3 sequence (DNA): TGCGCCAGCAGCCTCGACGGGACAAACTATGGCTACACCTTC. Translated: CASSLDGTNYGYTF.

The sample holds a few counts of this clone. This chain links TRBV5-5 with TRBJ2-6, with D tentatively TRBD1 (5 bases). Germline-derived CDR1 and CDR2 are SGHKS and YYEKEE (reference sequence). V lost 4 bases, J lost 2 bases, and 10 bases lay in between. CDR3 length: 15 residues. Here the CDR3 DNA reads TGTGCCAGCAGCGTAGACAGAGCTGGGGCCAACGTCCTGACTTTC. It codes for CASSVDRAGANVLTF.

Written as DNA, the CDR3 is TGTGCCAGCAGCCCACCGGGGGAGACCTACGAGCAGTACTTC. Translation gives CASSPPGETYEQYF. The chain has TRBV13 and TRBJ2-7, with D possibly TRBD2 on 6 matching bases. Germline CDR1 PRHDT, CDR2 FYEKMQ (reference sequence). The ends were cut back, 5 bases at V and 2 bases at J, with 13 bases in the middle. There are 14 residues in the CDR3. Full variable domain (rest looked up from reference TRBV13 and TRBJ2-7): AAGVIQSPRHLIKEKRETATLKCYPIPRHDTVYWYQQGPGQDPQFLISFYEKMQSDKGSIPDRFSAQQFSDYHSELNMSSLELGDSALYFCASSPPGETYEQYFGPGTRLTVT.

The chain couples TRBV6-6 to TRBJ2-2, with 7 bases lining up with TRBD2. The CDR3 consists of 16 residues. Germline CDR1 MNHNY, CDR2 SVGAGI (reference sequence). J lost 4 bases, V lost 6 bases, and 11 bases had no gene match. CDR3 DNA sequence: TGTGCCAGCAGCCAACCTCGGACTAGAAGCACCGGGGAGCTGTTTTTT. Translating gives CASSQPRTRSTGELFF.

V and J are TRBV6-5 and TRBJ1-4, with no clear D. Looked up from germline, CDR1 is MNHEY and CDR2 is SVGAGI. Trimming removed 6 bases at V and 0 bases at J, with 8 bases between. The CDR3 is 14 residues long. CDR3 residues: CASRRVATNEKLFF. The CDR3 nucleotides are TGTGCCAGCAGGCGGGTGGCAACTAATGAAAAACTGTTTTTT.

This sequence joins TRBV5-1 and TRBJ2-3; 7 bases align to TRBD2. Germline trimming cut 4 bases from V and 3 bases from J; bases unmatched to any gene: 8. Germline V gives CDR1 SGHRS, CDR2 YFSETQ. CDR3 length equals 15 residues. For the CDR3, the DNA is TGCGCCAGCAGCCCCGGGACTACCCCAACAGATACGCAGTATTTT. Protein sequence: CASSPGTTPTDTQYF.

In this sample, this clone turned up a few times. As DNA, the CDR3 is TGTGCCAGCAGGACTAGCCTGCCCTACAATGAGCAGTTCTTC. It specifies CASRTSLPYNEQFF. The V call is TRBV6-1, the J call TRBJ2-1; 7 positions agree with TRBD2. The V and J ends lost 6 bases and 2 bases, in that order; junction bases with no gene match: 4. There are 14 residues in the CDR3. Germline-derived CDR1 and CDR2 are MNHNS and SASEGT.

In this sample, this clone turned up once. V usage is TRBV2 and J usage is TRBJ2-4; D is possibly TRBD2 (5 bases). Germline values: CDR1 SNHLY, CDR2 FYNNEI. The V end lost 8 bases, the J end lost 9 bases, and 11 bases lay between the germline ends. This CDR3 is 11 amino acids long. DNA for the CDR3: TGTGCCAGCCTCAGTGGGAGCATTCAGTACTTC. This codes for CASLSGSIQYF.

V gene TRBV9 combines with J gene TRBJ2-2; 14 bases fit TRBD2. The CDR3 contains 18 residues. V gave up 2 bases and J gave up 7 bases; unmatched junction bases: 10. Germline values: CDR1 SGDLS, CDR2 YYNGEE. The chain's CDR3 is CASSVAPGLAGAGGELFF. The CDR3 nucleotides are TGTGCCAGCAGCGTCGCTCCGGGACTAGCGGGAGCCGGCGGGGAGCTGTTTTTT. Based on the CDR3 plus reference TRBV9 and TRBJ2-2, the full variable domain is DSGVTQTPKHLITATGQRVTLRCSPRSGDLSVYWYQQSLDQGLQFLIQYYNGEERAKGNILERFSAQQFPDLHSELNLSSLELGDSALYFCASSVAPGLAGAGGELFFGEGSRLTVL.

The chain recombines TRBV6-5 with TRBJ1-1, with D unclear. V shed 0 bases and J shed 1 base, with 6 bases lying between them. Germline CDR1 reads MNHEY; CDR2 reads SVGAGI. The CDR3 is made up of 14 amino acids. CDR3 residues: CASSYSPGNTEAFF. CDR3 DNA sequence: TGTGCCAGCAGTTACTCGCCAGGGAACACTGAAGCTTTCTTT.

This sequence joins TRBV29-1 and TRBJ1-1; no firm D call. CDR1 and CDR2 (germline): SQVTM, ANQGSEA. Trimming cost V 7 bases and J 5 bases, with 8 bases left between them. The CDR3 covers 10 residues. CDR3 sequence: CSAVVTEAFF. CDR3 DNA: TGCAGCGCGGTGGTTACTGAAGCTTTCTTT.

The rearrangement links TRBV19 to TRBJ1-2, with 9 bases lining up with TRBD1. The ends lost 3 bases at V and 4 bases at J; junction bases unmatched: 6. This CDR3 spans 15 amino acids. Germline values: CDR1 LNHDA, CDR2 SQIVND (reference sequence). CDR3 amino acids: CASSITQGATYGYTF. CDR3 DNA: TGTGCCAGTAGTATTACACAGGGGGCCACCTATGGCTACACCTTC. Full variable domain (rest looked up from reference TRBV19 and TRBJ1-2): DGGITQSPKYLFRKEGQNVTLSCEQNLNHDAMYWYRQDPGQGLRLIYYSQIVNDFQKGDIAEGYSVSREKKESFPLTVTSAQKNPTAFYLCASSITQGATYGYTFGSGTRLTVV.

Regarding this clone: One end of the junction fails to match germline, which may point to a read error. This sample includes further DNA sequences coding for the same CDR3. The V call is TRBV27, the J call TRBJ2-3; D is perhaps TRBD2 (6 bases). Germline values: CDR1 MNHEY, CDR2 SMNVEV (reference sequence). This CDR3 has 14 residues. The DNA of the CDR3 is TGTGCCAGCTGGGGACGGGAGAGCACGGATACGCAGTATTTT. Its translation: CASWGRESTDTQYF.

With respect to this clone: This specimen includes other DNA sequences encoding the same CDR3. The rearrangement joins TRBV5-4 to TRBJ2-1, with TRBD2 matching over 9 bases. V lost 1 base, J lost 8 bases, and 7 bases stayed unmatched. The CDR3 sequence is 15 residues long. Germline V lookup: CDR1 SGHNT, CDR2 YYREEE (reference sequence). CDR3 DNA sequence: TGTGCCAGCAGCTTGAGTAGCGGGAGTTTAGATGAGCAGTTCTTC. It codes for CASSLSSGSLDEQFF.

CDR3 DNA: TGTGCCTGGGGGAGAGGCGCGGCAGATACGCAGTATTTT. The encoded protein is CAWGRGAADTQYF. The chain couples TRBV30 to TRBJ2-3; D might be TRBD2 (5 bases). V lost 5 bases, J lost 4 bases, and 13 bases lay in between. The CDR3 has 13 amino acids. From germline, CDR1 is GTSNPN and CDR2 SVGIG (reference sequence).

The chain is built from TRBV5-1 and TRBJ1-4; 9 bases agree with TRBD1. There are 14 residues in the CDR3. V gave up 0 bases and J gave up 8 bases; unmatched junction bases: 2. Germline-derived CDR1 and CDR2 are SGHRS and YFSETQ. The CDR3 here is CASSLGTGEEKLFF. The CDR3 bases are TGCGCCAGCAGCTTGGGGACAGGGGAGGAAAAACTGTTTTTT.

A single count supports this clone. This chain uses TRBV6-4 with TRBJ2-3; D may be TRBD2 (6 bases). The germline V gene encodes CDR1 MRHNA and CDR2 SNTAGT. The CDR3 covers 15 residues. The germline V and J ends were trimmed by 1 base and 2 bases, with 10 bases remaining between them. The CDR3 here is CASSDLGGDTDTQYF. The CDR3 region has the DNA TGTGCCAGCAGTGACTTGGGGGGAGACACAGATACGCAGTATTTT.